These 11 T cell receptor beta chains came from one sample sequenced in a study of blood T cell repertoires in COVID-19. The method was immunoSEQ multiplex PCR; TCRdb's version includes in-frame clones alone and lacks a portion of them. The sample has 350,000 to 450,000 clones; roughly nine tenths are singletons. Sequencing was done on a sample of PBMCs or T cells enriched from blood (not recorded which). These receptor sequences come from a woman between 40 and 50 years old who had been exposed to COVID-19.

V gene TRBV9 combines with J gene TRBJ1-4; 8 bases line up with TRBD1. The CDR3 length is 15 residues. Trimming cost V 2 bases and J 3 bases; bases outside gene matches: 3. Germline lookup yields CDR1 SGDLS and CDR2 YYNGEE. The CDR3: CASSVGTGSNEKLFF. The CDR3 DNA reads TGTGCCAGCAGCGTTGGGACAGGTTCTAATGAAAAACTGTTTTTT.

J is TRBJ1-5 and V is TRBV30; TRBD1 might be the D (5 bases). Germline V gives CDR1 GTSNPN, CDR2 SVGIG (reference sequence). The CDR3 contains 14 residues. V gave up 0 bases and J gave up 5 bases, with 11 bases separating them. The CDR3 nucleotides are TGTGCCTGGAGTGTAAGGGGAGGGGATCAGCCCCAGCATTTT. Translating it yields CAWSVRGGDQPQHF. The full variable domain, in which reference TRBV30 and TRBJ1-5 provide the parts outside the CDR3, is SQTIHQWPATLVQPVGSPLSLECTVEGTSNPNLYWYRQAAGRGLQLLFYSVGIGQISSEVPQNLSASRPQDRQFILSSKKLLLSDSGFYLCAWSVRGGDQPQHFGDGTRLSIL.

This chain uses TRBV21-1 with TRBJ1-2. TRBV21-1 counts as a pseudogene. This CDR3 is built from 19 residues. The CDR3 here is CASSSPPHPGEGTNYGYTF. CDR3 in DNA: TGTGCCAGCAGCTCCCCCCCACACCCCGGAGAAGGAACTAACTATGGCTACACCTTC.

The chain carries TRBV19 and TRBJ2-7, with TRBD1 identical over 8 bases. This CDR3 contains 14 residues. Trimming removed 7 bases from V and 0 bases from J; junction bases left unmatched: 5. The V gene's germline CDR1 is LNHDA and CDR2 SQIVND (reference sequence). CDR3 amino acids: CASKGTGASYEQYF. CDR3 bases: TGTGCCAGTAAAGGGACAGGAGCCTCCTACGAGCAGTACTTC.

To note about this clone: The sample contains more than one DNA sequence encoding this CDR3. CDR3 sequence reads: CASSGNRVGYTF. The CDR3 DNA follows: TGTGCCAGCAGCGGGAACAGGGTTGGCTACACCTTC. The V and J genes are TRBV9 and TRBJ1-2, with D perhaps TRBD1 (6 bases). V was cut by 3 bases and J by 7 bases, with 10 bases left in between. The CDR3 length is 12 residues. Germline CDR1 SGDLS, CDR2 YYNGEE.

This CDR3 is CATSDRRQGPSNEQFF. The CDR3 DNA is TGTGCCACCAGTGACCGACGACAGGGACCCTCCAATGAGCAGTTCTTC. The rearrangement uses TRBV24-1 and TRBJ2-1; 7 bases agree with TRBD1. Trimming took 4 bases from V and 6 from J; bases not matched to a gene: 11. CDR1 and CDR2 from the germline V gene are KGHDR and SFDVKD. The CDR3 is 16 residues long.

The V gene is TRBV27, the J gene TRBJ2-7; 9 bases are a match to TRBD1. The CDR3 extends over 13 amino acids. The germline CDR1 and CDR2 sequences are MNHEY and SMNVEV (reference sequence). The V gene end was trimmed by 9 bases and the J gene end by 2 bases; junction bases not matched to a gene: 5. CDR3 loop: CASTGQGTYEQYF. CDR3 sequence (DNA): TGTGCCAGTACGGGACAGGGAACCTACGAGCAGTACTTC.

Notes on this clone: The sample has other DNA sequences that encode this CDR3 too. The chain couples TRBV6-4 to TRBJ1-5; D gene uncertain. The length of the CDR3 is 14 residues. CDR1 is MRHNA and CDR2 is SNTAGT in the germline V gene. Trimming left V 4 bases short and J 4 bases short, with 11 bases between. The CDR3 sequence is CASSVAGGNQPQHF. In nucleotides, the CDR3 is TGTGCCAGCAGTGTAGCAGGAGGGAATCAGCCCCAGCATTTT.

This CDR3 reads CASSGLAGLSSYNEQFF. CDR3 DNA sequence: TGTGCCAGCAGCGGACTAGCGGGTCTCAGCTCCTACAATGAGCAGTTCTTC. The J gene is TRBJ2-1, the V gene TRBV9, with 10 bases matching TRBD2. There are 17 residues in the CDR3. CDR1 is SGDLS, CDR2 YYNGEE, per germline. With 3 bases clipped from V and 0 bases from J, the junction kept 6 bases outside the gene matches.

The CDR3 DNA follows: TGTGCCAGTAGTACCCTACAGGGGCCCACTGAAGCTTTCTTT. It encodes CASSTLQGPTEAFF. The V call is TRBV19, the J call TRBJ1-1; 7 bases match TRBD1. V dropped 4 bases and J dropped 4; count of bases not matched to a gene: 6. Germline CDR1 reads LNHDA; CDR2 reads SQIVND (reference sequence). This CDR3 has 14 residues. The full variable domain, in which reference TRBV19 and TRBJ1-1 provide the parts outside the CDR3, is DGGITQSPKYLFRKEGQNVTLSCEQNLNHDAMYWYRQDPGQGLRLIYYSQIVNDFQKGDIAEGYSVSREKKESFPLTVTSAQKNPTAFYLCASSTLQGPTEAFFGQGTRLTVV.

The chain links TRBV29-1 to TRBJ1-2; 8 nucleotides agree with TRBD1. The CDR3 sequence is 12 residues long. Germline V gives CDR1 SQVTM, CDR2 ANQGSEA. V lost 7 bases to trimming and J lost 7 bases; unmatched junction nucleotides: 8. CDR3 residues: CSGSDRDGGYTF. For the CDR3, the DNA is TGCAGCGGGTCGGACAGGGACGGTGGCTACACCTTC. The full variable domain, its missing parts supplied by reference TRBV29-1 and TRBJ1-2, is SAVISQKPSRDICQRGTSLTIQCQVDSQVTMMFWYRQQPGQSLTLIATANQGSEATYESGFVIDKFPISRPNLTFSTLTVSNMSPEDSSIYLCSGSDRDGGYTFGSGTRLTVV.